The rows below give T cell receptor beta chains drawn from one sample of a study of regulatory T cells in long-lasting Graves disease. TCRdb re-called the multiplex PCR reads with MiXCR, one entry per CDR3 protein. There are 650,000 to 850,000 distinct CDR3 sequences in the sample; around 32% occur only once, and roughly 46% lies in the top ten. Here the sequenced sample was peripheral blood mononuclear cells (PBMCs), taken when the disease was refractory, from a patient treated with antithyroid drugs. Receptor source: a female donor with Graves disease. Each CDR3 is given without its conserved first and last residue. The listing skips clone size in some rows; elsewhere it reads once, few, many or a size class.

j_gene: TRBJ1-2
v_gene: TRBV10-3
abundance: few
CDR3aa: AISEPGGDYGYT

j_gene: TRBJ1-1
v_gene: TRBV5-1
abundance: -
CDR3aa: ASSLASTANTEAF

j_gene: TRBJ2-7
v_gene: TRBV6-2/TRBV6-3
abundance: few
CDR3aa: ASSYSVGGAGEQY

j_gene: TRBJ2-5
v_gene: TRBV20-1
abundance: -
CDR3aa: SAGESVGLGGMETQY

j_gene: TRBJ1-1
v_gene: TRBV2
abundance: many
CDR3aa: ASKTGAMNTEAF

j_gene: TRBJ1-6
v_gene: TRBV3-1
abundance: few
CDR3aa: ASSQGRLDGPH

j_gene: TRBJ1-5
v_gene: TRBV7-6
abundance: few
CDR3aa: ASSLWPGGQGQPQH

j_gene: TRBJ1-4
v_gene: TRBV29-1
abundance: -
CDR3aa: SVPLQGAGEKLF

j_gene: TRBJ1-5
v_gene: TRBV20-1
abundance: few
CDR3aa: SARYGRLSNQPQH

j_gene: TRBJ1-3
v_gene: TRBV3-1
abundance: -
CDR3aa: ASSQPTGSSGNTIY

j_gene: TRBJ2-7
v_gene: TRBV11-1
abundance: few
CDR3aa: ASSLLGLNSYEQY

j_gene: TRBJ1-5
v_gene: TRBV6-5
abundance: -
CDR3aa: ASSSQGVDQPQH

j_gene: TRBJ1-1
v_gene: TRBV5-1
abundance: few
CDR3aa: ASSPITGAAGEEAF

j_gene: TRBJ1-6
v_gene: TRBV5-1
abundance: few
CDR3aa: ASSPMSRGNSPLH

j_gene: TRBJ2-7
v_gene: TRBV11-2
abundance: few
CDR3aa: ASSLGTAYSYEQY

j_gene: TRBJ1-1
v_gene: TRBV28
abundance: -
CDR3aa: ASSRTLFTEAF

j_gene: TRBJ2-5
v_gene: TRBV20-1
abundance: -
CDR3aa: SEGGLAGGRETQY

j_gene: TRBJ2-1
v_gene: TRBV30
abundance: -
CDR3aa: AWSRTSGMGQF

j_gene: TRBJ2-7
v_gene: TRBV6-5
abundance: -
CDR3aa: ASSYSRDRADYEQY

j_gene: TRBJ1-1
v_gene: TRBV2
abundance: many
CDR3aa: ASIPDRNTEAF

j_gene: TRBJ1-1
v_gene: TRBV20-1
abundance: few
CDR3aa: SAEHGMNTEAF

j_gene: TRBJ2-7
v_gene: TRBV27
abundance: -
CDR3aa: ASSYLSTAYEQY

j_gene: TRBJ1-6
v_gene: TRBV20-1
abundance: -
CDR3aa: SALIIPTETYNSPLH

j_gene: TRBJ2-6
v_gene: TRBV19
abundance: -
CDR3aa: ASNTQRATHLLGANVLT

j_gene: TRBJ1-5
v_gene: TRBV27
abundance: -
CDR3aa: ASSLTAGARQPQH

j_gene: TRBJ1-1
v_gene: TRBV2
abundance: -
CDR3aa: ASSAKGQGMNTEAF

j_gene: TRBJ1-2
v_gene: TRBV12-3/TRBV12-4
abundance: many
CDR3aa: ASSLVQALANYGYT

j_gene: TRBJ2-1
v_gene: TRBV7-2
abundance: -
CDR3aa: ASSPRLSYNEQF

j_gene: TRBJ1-1
v_gene: TRBV11-3
abundance: -
CDR3aa: ASSNRGSTEAF

j_gene: TRBJ2-2
v_gene: TRBV2
abundance: -
CDR3aa: ASSGVGDPQPKNTGELF

j_gene: TRBJ2-7
v_gene: TRBV5-6
abundance: -
CDR3aa: ASSLVDNYEQY

j_gene: TRBJ1-2
v_gene: TRBV28
abundance: many
CDR3aa: ASRPPGSKGYT

j_gene: TRBJ1-1
v_gene: TRBV6-2/TRBV6-3
abundance: few
CDR3aa: ASSYGTRNEAF

j_gene: TRBJ1-5
v_gene: TRBV6-1
abundance: -
CDR3aa: ASSPGTGFSNQPQH

j_gene: TRBJ2-7
v_gene: TRBV19
abundance: -
CDR3aa: ASSTSLEGHEQY

j_gene: TRBJ1-1
v_gene: TRBV13
abundance: few
CDR3aa: ASSPAVGTGGAF

j_gene: TRBJ1-2
v_gene: TRBV11-2
abundance: few
CDR3aa: ASSLAPAGVYGYT

j_gene: TRBJ2-5
v_gene: TRBV2
abundance: many
CDR3aa: ASRASTGGLQETQY

j_gene: TRBJ2-7
v_gene: TRBV12-5
abundance: few
CDR3aa: ASGCSAGTYEQY

j_gene: TRBJ2-7
v_gene: TRBV19
abundance: -
CDR3aa: ASSVVWGSNTYEQY

j_gene: TRBJ1-2
v_gene: TRBV9
abundance: -
CDR3aa: ASSVSGTYGYT

j_gene: TRBJ2-7
v_gene: TRBV7-2
abundance: few
CDR3aa: ASSLGRSPPHEQY

j_gene: TRBJ1-2
v_gene: TRBV28
abundance: many
CDR3aa: ASSLGGSHNYGYT

j_gene: TRBJ1-3
v_gene: TRBV30
abundance: few
CDR3aa: ACQETGNTIY

j_gene: TRBJ1-5
v_gene: TRBV28
abundance: few
CDR3aa: ATQVLGTGEKGVSVTQH

j_gene: TRBJ1-1
v_gene: TRBV12-3/TRBV12-4
abundance: many
CDR3aa: ASSLTGTTEAF

j_gene: TRBJ2-7
v_gene: TRBV9
abundance: -
CDR3aa: ASSVDVGGPEQY

j_gene: TRBJ2-6
v_gene: TRBV15
abundance: few
CDR3aa: ATSRQRGSGANVLT

j_gene: TRBJ1-4
v_gene: TRBV2
abundance: -
CDR3aa: ASSVEGASEELF

j_gene: TRBJ1-5
v_gene: TRBV20-1
abundance: -
CDR3aa: SARSVEGARMTEPQH

j_gene: TRBJ1-5
v_gene: TRBV12-3/TRBV12-4
abundance: many
CDR3aa: ASSFGAGTPGNQPQH

j_gene: TRBJ1-2
v_gene: TRBV4-1
abundance: -
CDR3aa: ASSQEQGAHYGYT